Listed below are T cell receptor beta chains from one sample, sequenced in a study of cytomegalovirus exposure and HLA in healthy donors. TCRdb's table, derived via immunoSEQ multiplex PCR, lists solely in-frame clones and lacks some. The profile covers about 150,000 clones, with about 79% appearing a single time and 1.8% taken by the ten largest. The sample comprised PBMCs. These receptors were taken from a female donor in good health and CMV-seropositive. Both conserved end residues are part of each CDR3. The D gene is left open where the match is weak. A clone size is listed for some rows: how often the clone was seen (once, few, many), or a class if it is expanded.

D gene | J gene | V gene | clone size | CDR3 DNA | CDR3 protein
NA | TRBJ1-5 | TRBV4-1 | few | TGCGCCAGCAGCCAAGGCGGTAGCAATCAGCCCCAGCATTTT | CASSQGGSNQPQHF
NA | TRBJ1-1 | TRBV18 | few | TGTGCCAGCTCACCAGGCGGGGGCGGCACTGAAGCTTTCTTT | CASSPGGGGTEAFF
TRBD2 | TRBJ2-7 | TRBV28 | NA | TGTGCCAGCAGTCTCCCAGCGGGAGGAACGTACGAGCAGTACTTC | CASSLPAGGTYEQYF
TRBD1 | TRBJ2-2 | TRBV2 | NA | TGTGCCAGCAGTTGGGACAGTGCGAACACCGGGGAGCTGTTTTTT | CASSWDSANTGELFF
NA | TRBJ2-1 | TRBV30 | once | TGTGCCTGGAGTGTAAGGGGGTTGTCTGGGGAACATGAGCAGTTCTTC | CAWSVRGLSGEHEQFF
NA | TRBJ2-6 | TRBV6-6 | NA | TGTGCCAGCAGTGCGGGCCTCGACTCTGGGGCCAACGTCCTGACTTTC | CASSAGLDSGANVLTF
TRBD1 | TRBJ1-2 | TRBV6-5 | NA | TGTGCCAGCAGTTACCTGACAGGGTCGGACTATGGCTACACCTTC | CASSYLTGSDYGYTF
TRBD1 | TRBJ1-1 | TRBV27 | NA | TGTGCCAGCAGTTGGGACAGGAACACTGAAGCTTTCTTT | CASSWDRNTEAFF
NA | TRBJ2-3 | TRBV5-1 | NA | TGCGCCAGCAGCGCCGGTGTTAGCGGAAGCACAGATACGCAGTATTTT | CASSAGVSGSTDTQYF
TRBD2 | TRBJ2-3 | TRBV5-4 | NA | TGTGCCAGCAGCTTGGCCCTACTAGCGGGCACAGATACGCAGTATTTT | CASSLALLAGTDTQYF
NA | TRBJ1-3 | TRBV6-5 | NA | TGTGCCAGCAGTTACACAGGCGACTCTGGAAACACCATATATTTT | CASSYTGDSGNTIYF
TRBD2 | TRBJ2-1 | TRBV19 | NA | TGTGCCAGTACCGATGGAACTAGCGGGCGGAATGAGCAGTTCTTC | CASTDGTSGRNEQFF
TRBD1 | TRBJ2-5 | TRBV29-1 | NA | TGCAGCGTGCCCAACCCCGGGACAGGGTCAGAGACCCAGTACTTC | CSVPNPGTGSETQYF
NA | TRBJ2-5 | TRBV5-4 | NA | TGTGCCAGCAGCTTGGATTCAGCGCAAGAGACCCAGTACTTC | CASSLDSAQETQYF
NA | TRBJ1-4 | TRBV7-9 | few | TGTGCCAGCAGCCCACAGGGCTATAATGAAAAACTGTTTTTT | CASSPQGYNEKLFF
NA | TRBJ2-2 | TRBV29-1 | NA | TGCAGCGTTGAAACCATGACAAACACCGGGGAGCTGTTTTTT | CSVETMTNTGELFF
TRBD2 | TRBJ2-1 | TRBV5-1 | NA | TGCGCCAGCAGCTTAAGAACTAGCGGGGAGGGTGAGCAGTTCTTC | CASSLRTSGEGEQFF
TRBD1 | TRBJ1-2 | TRBV5-4 | NA | TGTGCCAGCAGCTTGGGGGTCACAGGGGGCTATGGCTACACCTTC | CASSLGVTGGYGYTF
TRBD1 | TRBJ1-2 | TRBV9 | NA | TGTGCCAGCAGCGGACAGGGGGGCTATGGCTACACCTTC | CASSGQGGYGYTF
TRBD1 | TRBJ2-2 | TRBV7-7 | few | TGTGCCAGCACCCACGGGACAGGGGGTAGAACCGGGGAGCTGTTTTTT | CASTHGTGGRTGELFF
NA | TRBJ1-1 | TRBV12-2 | few | TGTGCAAGTCGCTTAGCAGGGGATACTTTGAACACTGAAGCTTTCTTT | CASRLAGDTLNTEAFF
NA | TRBJ2-3 | TRBV30 | NA | TGTGCCTGGAGTGGAGGGCGACTTAGCACAGATACGCAGTATTTT | CAWSGGRLSTDTQYF
TRBD1 | TRBJ2-2 | TRBV7-3 | NA | TGTGCCAGCAGCTTAACTCGGGACAGGGGAACCGGGGAGCTGTTTTTT | CASSLTRDRGTGELFF
NA | TRBJ2-7 | TRBV5-6 | NA | TGTGCCAGCAGCTTCCAGGGCCCAGGGCCCTCCTACGAGCAGTACTTC | CASSFQGPGPSYEQYF
NA | TRBJ1-1 | TRBV6-5 | NA | TGTGCCAGCAGAATTTCTTACTCCTTGGGCGCTGAAGCTTTCTTT | CASRISYSLGAEAFF
TRBD2 | TRBJ2-5 | TRBV7-9 | NA | TGTGCCAGCAGCCCGGGACTAGCGGGAGGGTTCCAAGAGACCCAGTACTTC | CASSPGLAGGFQETQYF
NA | TRBJ2-1 | TRBV27 | NA | TGTGCCAGCAGTTGGGCACAGGGATCCCTGGATGAGCAGTTCTTC | CASSWAQGSLDEQFF
TRBD1 | TRBJ1-2 | TRBV15 | NA | TGTGCCACCAGCAGAGGAAACATACGGGACAGCTATGGCTACACCTTC | CATSRGNIRDSYGYTF
TRBD2 | TRBJ2-3 | TRBV2 | few | TGTGCCAGCAGTCGGACTAGCGGGGGGGCTGATACGCAGTATTTT | CASSRTSGGADTQYF
NA | TRBJ2-2 | TRBV18 | NA | TGTGCCAGCTCACTCCCACTCCTGAACACCGGGGAGCTGTTTTTT | CASSLPLLNTGELFF
NA | TRBJ1-5 | TRBV6-6 | NA | TGTGCCAGCAGTCTAGACAGAGAATATAGCAATCAGCCCCAGCATTTT | CASSLDREYSNQPQHF